The rows below give T cell receptor beta chains drawn from one sample of a study of blood T cell repertoires in COVID-19. Sequencing was performed with immunoSEQ multiplex PCR; in TCRdb, only in-frame clones are kept and a portion is missing. Of 70,000 to 100,000 clones listed, 65% to 85% are singletons. The sample comprised peripheral blood. These receptors all come from a woman at least 80 years old with acute or convalescent COVID-19. CDR3s include the opening cysteine and the closing phenylalanine or tryptophan. Clone size appears in some rows only: once, few, many, or a class for an expanded clone.

clone size	V gene	J gene	CDR3 protein
.	TRBV5-1	TRBJ1-1	CASSLDQGPNTEAFF
.	TRBV11-3	TRBJ2-7	CASSSSHGVTYEQYF
.	TRBV6-2/TRBV6-3	TRBJ1-1	CASSYRGRGVSEAFF
.	TRBV11-2	TRBJ1-1	CASSLPRGQEAFF
once	TRBV11-2	TRBJ1-5	CASSSGQVNQPQHF
.	TRBV7-2	TRBJ1-6	CASSPRMGGSNSPLHF
once	TRBV19	TRBJ2-5	CASRSGLAETQYF
once	TRBV19	TRBJ1-5	CASFDSYSNQPQHF
.	TRBV6-2/TRBV6-3	TRBJ1-5	CASSYIGQGGTYQPQHF
.	TRBV6-1	TRBJ2-5	CASSEVTSGRETQYF
.	TRBV6-5	TRBJ1-6	CASSASGTANSPLHF
.	TRBV19	TRBJ2-7	CASSIPGYEQYF
.	TRBV7-9	TRBJ1-2	CASSTRTGLLGGYTF
.	TRBV12-3/TRBV12-4	TRBJ1-1	CASSIWSTEAFF
once	TRBV9	TRBJ1-4	CASSPGGRGYEKLFF
.	TRBV5-6	TRBJ1-2	CASSVGQGYGYTF
.	TRBV7-9	TRBJ1-4	CASSSRGGQQKLFF
.	TRBV27	TRBJ2-3	CASSFGDRSTDTQYF
.	TRBV19	TRBJ2-1	CASSPGQGFPYNEQFF
few	TRBV13	TRBJ2-2	CASSRSPVHGNTGELFF
.	TRBV9	TRBJ2-1	CASSSLAGGPYNEQFF
.	TRBV2	TRBJ1-5	CASSAGTGRNQPQHF
.	TRBV4-1	TRBJ1-1	CASSHRGRGQMNTEAFF
few	TRBV6-2/TRBV6-3	TRBJ1-2	CASSPQVYGYTF
.	TRBV11-3	TRBJ1-1	CASSFQGKNTEAFF
.	TRBV7-9	TRBJ1-1	CASSVAANTEAFF
.	TRBV5-1	TRBJ2-6	CASSLVWDRVVSGANVLTF
few	TRBV14	TRBJ2-1	CASSHVFRTGGNEQFF
.	TRBV7-9	TRBJ1-1	CASSALTGETEAFF
.	TRBV6-4	TRBJ1-2	CASSDSTGDYGYTF
once	TRBV9	TRBJ1-4	CASSEGLLNEKLFF
.	TRBV6-5	TRBJ2-3	CASSYGWGGGRDTQYF
few	TRBV19	TRBJ2-7	CASSPRQGEQYF
few	TRBV19	TRBJ1-2	CASSTTGSGLNYGYTF
.	TRBV5-4	TRBJ1-2	CASSLDLGTGGGYTF
.	TRBV19	TRBJ1-2	CGISEGRNYGYTF
.	TRBV6-2/TRBV6-3	TRBJ2-6	CASSGTSGGVSGANVLTF
.	TRBV2	TRBJ1-2	CASSGGTGDGYTF
.	TRBV2	TRBJ1-1	CASRQGGNTEAFF
few	TRBV15	TRBJ1-5	CATSNRDRGNNQPQHF
.	TRBV6-5	TRBJ1-6	CASSYSAGESPLHF
.	TRBV11-3	TRBJ2-7	CASSSSSGVPYEQYF
.	TRBV10-3	TRBJ2-7	CAIKKTGASSYEQYF
.	TRBV12-5	TRBJ1-5	CASGLQTGGQPQHF
.	TRBV24-1	TRBJ1-5	CATSAHLWTAYSNQPQHF
.	TRBV5-4	TRBJ2-2	CASSFGQANTGELFF
.	TRBV28	TRBJ2-7	CASSLRDLARGEQYF
.	TRBV2	TRBJ1-4	CASSAAGTGIGTWGKLFF
.	TRBV2	TRBJ2-1	CASSRDRGRNEQFF
few	TRBV19	TRBJ1-6	CASTREGSYNSPLHF
.	TRBV5-1	TRBJ1-2	CASSPGQPYGYTF
few	TRBV19	TRBJ2-3	CASIGGALTDTQYF
.	TRBV12-3/TRBV12-4	TRBJ1-1	CASSRHIPEAFF
.	TRBV28	TRBJ2-6	CASRPGRRSGANVLTF
once	TRBV30	TRBJ1-6	CAWSVQGGAVPNSPLHF